This TCR beta chain originates from a study of cytomegalovirus exposure and HLA in healthy donors. At the level of the study: In an early release, HLA-typed donors contributed 77 million or so unique TCR sequences.

The PCR used 60 Vbeta and 13 Jbeta primers. Here immunoSEQ multiplex PCR was the method, and the copy in TCRdb shows in-frame clones only, minus some. The sample lists approximately 100,000 clones, around two thirds occurring once. Germline CDR1 is SEHNR and CDR2 is FQNEAQ (reference sequence). The CDR3 sequence is 14 residues long. The germline V and J ends were trimmed by 4 bases and 4 bases, with 13 bases remaining between them. V is TRBV7-9 and J is TRBJ1-1; weak D call: TRBD1 (6 bases). Sequencing was performed on PBMCs. The clonotype was recovered from a man aged 45-60 years in good health and CMV-seropositive. The CDR3 coding sequence is TGTGCCAGCAGCTCGGGGGGCTCGTTCACTGAAGCTTTCTTT. It specifies CASSSGGSFTEAFF.